Listed here are 27 T cell receptor beta chains from one sample, sequenced in a study of blood T cells in healthy people across ages. Next came a second PCR, run for about 6 to 12 cycles, which used a sample-barcoded 5' primer along with a J-beta primer mix. TCRdb itself ran the 5' RACE reads through MiXCR, one entry per CDR3 protein. The data contain hundreds of thousands of distinct CDR3 sequences, approximately 30% of them singletons. Sequences were obtained from blood. All receptors derive from a woman at least 80 years old in good health.

This clonotype was counted a few times. This chain uses TRBV29-1 with TRBJ2-7, with 9 bases aligning to TRBD1. V dropped 6 bases and J dropped 3; count of bases not matched to a gene: 9. The CDR3 covers 14 residues. Looked up from germline, CDR1 is SQVTM and CDR2 is ANQGSEA. CDR3 amino acids: CSVIGTGKGYEQYF. The CDR3 DNA follows: TGCAGCGTAATCGGGACAGGGAAAGGCTACGAGCAGTACTTC.

This clonotype was observed at least ten times. This chain connects TRBV5-6 to TRBJ2-7, with TRBD1 matching over 11 bases. Germline V gene sequence: CDR1 SGHDT, CDR2 YYEEEE. The CDR3 covers 15 residues. Trimming took 4 bases from V and 2 from J; bases not matched to a gene: 5. The CDR3 nucleotides read TGTGCCAGCAGCCCCGGGACAGGGGGGACCTACGAGCAGTACTTC. Translating gives CASSPGTGGTYEQYF.

In this sample, this clonotype turned up many times. The chain combines TRBV20-1 with TRBJ1-4, with D perhaps TRBD1 (5 bases). This CDR3 contains 14 residues. Trimming removed 3 bases from V and 0 bases from J, with 8 bases in between. Germline V gives CDR1 DFQATT, CDR2 SNEGSKA (reference sequence). The CDR3 region is CSASDRTTNEKLFF. CDR3 sequence (DNA): TGCAGTGCTAGTGACAGAACAACTAATGAAAAACTGTTTTTT.

Many counts were recorded for this clonotype. V usage is TRBV7-9 and J usage is TRBJ1-2; unclear D gene. V lost 1 base, J lost 8 bases, and 17 bases lay in between. CDR1 is SEHNR, CDR2 FQNEAQ, per germline (reference sequence). CDR3 length: 15 amino acids. CDR3 nucleotide sequence: TGTGCCAGCAGCTTAGATTTGTTAGAAAGTGGCGGCTACACCTTC. Translation gives CASSLDLLESGGYTF.

Comments on this clonotype: A read error may account for a junction end that differs from germline. This rearrangement joins TRBV7-2 to TRBJ2-7; TRBD1 aligns across 9 bases. Gene TRBJ2-4 matches the end of the DNA better, so the J call may be wrong. The V gene's germline CDR1 is SGHTA and CDR2 FQGNSA. The CDR3 spans 17 residues. DNA for the CDR3: TGTGCCAGCAGCGCGAGACAGGGGGTTGAGGCCACAAACATTCAGTACTTC. It specifies CASSARQGVEATNIQYF.

The chain employs TRBV29-1 and TRBJ1-1; 8 bases align to TRBD1. The length of the CDR3 is 14 residues. Germline trimming cut 6 bases from V and 3 bases from J; bases unmatched to any gene: 9. CDR1 is SQVTM, CDR2 ANQGSEA, per germline. CDR3 in amino acids: CSVEKTGADTEAFF. The CDR3 DNA is TGCAGCGTAGAGAAGACAGGGGCGGACACTGAAGCTTTCTTT.

This clonotype was detected only a few times. The rearrangement links TRBV5-5 to TRBJ2-2; D possibly corresponds to TRBD1 (5 bases). Germline V CDR1 and CDR2: SGHKS, YYEKEE (reference sequence). The CDR3 totals 18 residues. Trimming removed 0 bases at V and 0 bases at J, with 15 bases between. Here the CDR3 DNA reads TGTGCCAGCAGCTTGGGACAGATAAGAAGCGCGAACACCGGGGAGCTGTTTTTT. Translated, it gives CASSLGQIRSANTGELFF.

This clonotype was counted at least ten times. This chain links TRBV7-8 with TRBJ1-5, with 7 bases that match TRBD1. V dropped 6 bases and J dropped 7; count of bases not matched to a gene: 15. Germline loops: CDR1 SGHVS, CDR2 FQNEAQ. The CDR3 totals 16 residues. In nucleotides, the CDR3 is TGTGCCAGCAGTTTACAGCACAGGGGACGCGCCCAGCCCCAGCATTTT. The encoded protein is CASSLQHRGRAQPQHF.

This clonotype was counted many times. V gene TRBV7-2 combines with J gene TRBJ2-7; 9 positions match TRBD2. Germline assignment: CDR1 SGHTA and CDR2 FQGNSA. CDR3 length: 14 amino acids. The V gene end was trimmed by 1 base and the J gene end by 6 bases; junction bases not matched to a gene: 4. CDR3 residues: CASSLDRTSAEQYF. CDR3 bases: TGTGCCAGCAGCTTAGATAGGACTAGCGCCGAGCAGTACTTC.

This clonotype was detected only a few times. The genes are TRBV28 and TRBJ2-7; D gene uncertain. The CDR3 contains 12 residues. In germline, CDR1 is MDHEN, CDR2 SYDVKM. Trimming removed 7 bases from V and 7 bases from J, with 14 bases in between. The CDR3 sequence is CASKENLGEQYF. The CDR3 bases are TGTGCCAGCAAAGAGAACCTGGGGGAGCAGTACTTC.

This clonotype was detected many times. The CDR3 loop is CASSLRSDSYEQYF. CDR3 coding DNA: TGTGCCAGCAGCTTGAGGTCAGACTCCTACGAGCAGTACTTC. The chain has TRBV5-5 and TRBJ2-7; the D is unclear. Germline V gene lookup returns CDR1 SGHKS and CDR2 YYEKEE (reference sequence). V lost 1 base to trimming and J lost 0 bases, with 8 bases between them. There are 14 residues in the CDR3.

This chain connects TRBV3-1 to TRBJ1-2, with D possibly TRBD1 on 5 matching bases. Germline CDR1 is LGHDT and CDR2 is YNNKEL (reference sequence). V shed 5 bases and J shed 4 bases, with 26 bases lying between them. The length of the CDR3 is 18 residues. CDR3 region: CASSYAPGDRGRGYGYTF. CDR3 DNA sequence: TGTGCCAGCAGCTATGCCCCTGGCGACCGGGGACGGGGCTATGGCTACACCTTC.

The chain joins TRBV10-3 to TRBJ2-2; 8 positions agree with TRBD2. Looked up from germline, CDR1 is ENHRY and CDR2 is SYGVKD. The CDR3 sequence is 15 residues long. V gave up 6 bases and J gave up 5 bases; unmatched junction bases: 8. CDR3 sequence reads: CAIRPGLDRTGELFF. As DNA, the CDR3 is TGTGCCATCAGGCCGGGACTAGATCGAACCGGGGAGCTGTTTTTT.

This clonotype was counted ten times or more. The V call is TRBV10-3, the J call TRBJ1-2; TRBD1 aligns across 9 bases. The CDR3 extends over 14 amino acids. CDR1 and CDR2 (germline): ENHRY, SYGVKD. V dropped 6 bases and J dropped 2; count of bases not matched to a gene: 4. CDR3 nucleotides: TGTGCCATCAGGCGGACAGGGGTAAACTATGGCTACACCTTC. This gives the protein CAIRRTGVNYGYTF.

This clonotype was seen once. This may arise from a read error, as a much more abundant clone is one base away. The V gene is TRBV18, the J gene TRBJ2-1; TRBD2 might be the D (5 bases). Germline V gene data show CDR1 as KGHSH and CDR2 as LQKENI. The CDR3 sequence is 16 residues long. The CDR3: CTSSPQKRSSYNEQFF. DNA of the CDR3: TGTACCAGCTCACCCCAGAAGCGGAGCTCCTACAATGAGCAGTTCTTC.

CDR3 amino acids: CASSQAGPHLQETQYF. The CDR3 region has the DNA TGCGCCAGCAGCCAAGCGGGCCCGCACCTACAAGAGACCCAGTACTTC. V and J are TRBV4-1 and TRBJ2-5; no reliable D call. The CDR3 runs 16 residues. Trimming stripped 1 base from V and 2 bases from J, with 14 bases between. The germline CDR1 and CDR2 sequences are MGHRA and YSYEKL.

This clonotype was seen ten or more times. The rearrangement links TRBV5-1 to TRBJ1-5; D might be TRBD1 (6 bases). Trimming cost V 4 bases and J 3 bases, with 20 bases left between them. This CDR3 is built from 17 residues. CDR1 and CDR2 from the germline V gene are SGHRS and YFSETQ. CDR3 DNA sequence: TGCGCCAGCAGCCCCACGGGGGCAGGGATATCCAATCAGCCCCAGCATTTT. Encoded protein: CASSPTGAGISNQPQHF.

The table lists this clonotype with many counts. The V call is TRBV7-9, the J call TRBJ2-7; 8 positions match TRBD1. Germline-derived CDR1 and CDR2 are SEHNR and FQNEAQ (reference sequence). Losses at the gene ends were 4 bases for V and 6 bases for J; bases not matched to a gene: 8. There are 14 residues in the CDR3. The DNA for the CDR3 is TGTGCCAGCAGCTCAGGGGGCAGCCTGGGCGAGCAGTACTTC. Encoded protein: CASSSGGSLGEQYF. Full variable domain (rest looked up from reference TRBV7-9 and TRBJ2-7): DTGVSQNPRHKITKRGQNVTFRCDPISEHNRLYWYRQTLGQGPEFLTYFQNEAQLEKSRLLSDRFSAERPKGSFSTLEIQRTEQGDSAMYLCASSSGGSLGEQYFGPGTRLTVT.

The chain combines TRBV20-1 with TRBJ2-3; no clear D. V was clipped by 1 base and J by 0 bases, with 11 bases between them. The CDR3 is made up of 15 amino acids. CDR1 is DFQATT and CDR2 is SNEGSKA in the germline V gene (reference sequence). CDR3: CSARARETSTDTQYF. The CDR3, as DNA: TGCAGTGCTAGAGCTAGGGAAACAAGCACAGATACGCAGTATTTT.

This clonotype was counted at least ten times. The rearrangement links TRBV6-6 to TRBJ1-6; tentative D call: TRBD1 (5 bases). Germline V gene lookup returns CDR1 MNHNY and CDR2 SVGAGI (reference sequence). V was trimmed by 0 bases and J by 6 bases, leaving 6 bases between them. The CDR3 spans 14 residues. The chain's CDR3 is CASSYSGRNSPLHF. In DNA, the CDR3 is TGTGCCAGCAGTTACTCGGGGCGTAATTCACCCCTCCACTTT.

A note on this clonotype: The junction differs from germline at one of its ends, possibly a read error. The gene calls are TRBV7-6 and TRBJ1-2, with D possibly being TRBD1 (6 bases). The CDR3 is 15 amino acids. Germline-derived CDR1 and CDR2 are SGHVS and FNYEAQ. The CDR3 nucleotides are TGTGCCAGCAGTTTAGGGGGGGCTGCTAACTATGACTACACCTTC. Translating it yields CASSLGGAANYDYTF.

This clonotype was counted ten times or more. The chain couples TRBV12-3 or TRBV12-4 to TRBJ2-3; D ambiguous. Trimming left V 4 bases short and J 3 bases short, with 5 bases between. The CDR3 loop spans 12 amino acids. The CDR3 reads CASSSVTDTQYF. The CDR3 DNA reads as TGTGCCAGCAGTTCGGTGACAGATACGCAGTATTTT.

A few counts support this clonotype. A much bigger clone sits one base away, suggesting this may be a read error. The chain has TRBV6-1 and TRBJ2-3; 9 bases fit TRBD1. CDR1 is MNHNS and CDR2 is SASEGT in the germline V gene. The V gene end was trimmed by 3 bases and the J gene end by 2 bases; junction bases not matched to a gene: 3. This CDR3 has 15 amino acids. The CDR3 loop is CASSDRDRVTDTQYF. DNA of the CDR3: TGTGCCAGCAGTGACCGGGACAGGGTCACAGATACGCAGTATTTT.

This clonotype was counted ten times or more. This rearrangement joins TRBV20-1 to TRBJ2-5; a weak D match, TRBD2 (5 bases). V lost 0 bases and J lost 3, with 20 bases in between. The length of the CDR3 is 17 residues. Germline V gene data show CDR1 as DFQATT and CDR2 as SNEGSKA (reference sequence). Written as DNA, the CDR3 is TGCAGTGCTAGAGATGGGTTGGGCGTTTCGGGAAAAGAGACCCAGTACTTC. It codes for CSARDGLGVSGKETQYF.

V and J are TRBV4-2 and TRBJ2-6, with D possibly being TRBD1 (6 bases). Trimming removed 4 bases from V and 3 bases from J, with 10 bases in between. In germline, CDR1 is LGHNA, CDR2 YNFKEQ. The CDR3 sequence is 15 residues long. The CDR3 protein is CASSPQGLGANVLTF. The CDR3 region has the DNA TGTGCCAGCAGCCCACAGGGTCTTGGGGCCAACGTCCTGACTTTC.

This clonotype was counted many times. The V call is TRBV7-2, the J call TRBJ1-5; D may be TRBD1 (5 bases). The germline V gene encodes CDR1 SGHTA and CDR2 FQGNSA. Trimming pared 2 bases from V and 2 bases from J, leaving 13 bases between. The length of the CDR3 is 16 residues. For the CDR3, the DNA is TGTGCCAGCAGCTTAAGTACGGGGCCTGGCAATCAGCCCCAGCATTTT. This gives the protein CASSLSTGPGNQPQHF.

In its sample, this clonotype was seen a few times. The V gene is TRBV6-6, the J gene TRBJ1-6; D remains unclear. Germline CDR1 is MNHNY and CDR2 is SVGAGI (reference sequence). This CDR3 is 17 amino acids long. The V gene lost 2 bases and the J gene lost 6 bases, with 17 bases spanning the gap. CDR3 sequence: CASSYEGPLIGNSPLHF. The CDR3 nucleotides read TGTGCCAGCAGTTACGAAGGCCCCCTGATCGGTAATTCACCCCTCCACTTT.